These T cell receptor beta chains were read from a single sample in a study of blood T cell repertoires in COVID-19. Measured with immunoSEQ multiplex PCR; TCRdb has only the in-frame clones, and not every one. The table lists approximately 90,000 clones, over 70% of them singletons. Sample: peripheral blood. The receptors stem from an elderly woman with active or convalescent COVID-19. CDR3s include the opening cysteine and the closing phenylalanine or tryptophan. Each record gives: V gene, J gene, D gene, clone size, CDR3 DNA, CDR3 protein. D genes are given only for firm matches. For some rows the clone size is stated as once, few or many, or as a class when expanded; others skip it.

>TRBV18|TRBJ1-5|NA|NA
TGTGCCAGCTCACGGGCAGAGAATCAGCCCCAGCATTTT
CASSRAENQPQHF
>TRBV7-2|TRBJ2-5|NA|NA
TGTGCCAGCAGCCACCGCGCTCAAGAGACCCAGTACTTC
CASSHRAQETQYF
>TRBV6-5|TRBJ2-1|TRBD2|NA
TGTGCCAGTAGTACCCCCTCGCGGGGGGACAATGAGCAGTTCTTC
CASSTPSRGDNEQFF
>TRBV6-5|TRBJ2-1|NA|NA
TGTGCCACCCGGGGAAGGCTCCATGAGCAGTTCTTC
CATRGRLHEQFF
>TRBV24-1|TRBJ2-5|TRBD2|NA
TGTGCCACCAGTGATGCTCCTCGGGGACTAGCTCCGGAGACCCAGTACTTC
CATSDAPRGLAPETQYF
>TRBV7-2|TRBJ2-3|TRBD2|NA
TGTGCCAGCAGCTTAGGAGCTAGCGGGAGTTTAGATACGCAGTATTTT
CASSLGASGSLDTQYF
>TRBV5-1|TRBJ1-4|TRBD1|NA
TGCGCCAGCAGCTTAGGACAGGGAGATGAAAAACTGTTTTTT
CASSLGQGDEKLFF
>TRBV5-6|TRBJ1-6|NA|NA
TGTGCCAGCAGCTCAAGAAGACGGGGTAATTCACCCCTCCACTTT
CASSSRRRGNSPLHF
>TRBV6-1|TRBJ2-5|NA|NA
TGTGCCAGCAGTGATCCCGGCGGTCAAGAGACCCAGTACTTC
CASSDPGGQETQYF
>TRBV25-1|TRBJ1-6|TRBD1|NA
TGTGCCAGCAGGGGACAGTACAGTGGTTCACCCCTCCACTTT
CASRGQYSGSPLHF
>TRBV28|TRBJ1-3|NA|NA
TGTGCCAGCAGTTTTGAGGTTACGGACACCATATATTTT
CASSFEVTDTIYF
>TRBV29-1|TRBJ2-1|TRBD1|NA
TGCAGCGTTGACGCGACAGGGCTTTGGAATGAGCAGTTCTTC
CSVDATGLWNEQFF
>TRBV6-4|TRBJ2-1|TRBD2|once
TGTGCCAGCAGTTTAGGGACTAGCAAAAGGGATGAGCAGTTCTTC
CASSLGTSKRDEQFF
>TRBV6-5|TRBJ1-2|TRBD1|NA
TGTGCCAGCAGTTACTCAGGACAGGGACACTTTGGCTACACCTTC
CASSYSGQGHFGYTF
>TRBV15|TRBJ2-7|NA|once
TGTGCCACCAGCAGAGTTCGCAGGGCTAACTACGAGCAGTACTTC
CATSRVRRANYEQYF
>TRBV13|TRBJ1-2|TRBD1|NA
TGTGCCAGCAGCCAAAACAGGGGGCGAGGCTACACCTTC
CASSQNRGRGYTF
>TRBV4-1|TRBJ1-5|NA|NA
TGCGCCAGCAGCCAAGATGGGCAGGGCCATCAGCCCCAGCATTTT
CASSQDGQGHQPQHF
>TRBV28|TRBJ1-3|NA|once
TGTGCCAGCATTCCTCCATTGGGGGGTGGAAACACCATATATTTT
CASIPPLGGGNTIYF
>TRBV9|TRBJ2-3|NA|NA
TGTGCCAGCAGCGTTGAACAGGTTCCCACTAGCACAGATACGCAGTATTTT
CASSVEQVPTSTDTQYF
>TRBV6-2/TRBV6-3|TRBJ1-2|NA|NA
TGTGCCAGCAGCCGACAGCCACCCTATGGCTACACCTTC
CASSRQPPYGYTF
>TRBV28|TRBJ2-3|TRBD1|NA
TGTGCCAGCAGATACAGGGGTGAGGATACGCAGTATTTT
CASRYRGEDTQYF
>TRBV7-9|TRBJ2-1|TRBD2|NA
TGTGCCAGCAGCTCACTAGCGGGGGGGTCCAATGAGCAGTTCTTC
CASSSLAGGSNEQFF